This entry concerns a single T cell receptor (beta chain). The data originate from a study of T cell changes during pregnancy in multiple sclerosis. Method: immunoSEQ multiplex PCR; TCRdb's copy keeps in-frame clones and lacks some. The table lists tens of thousands of clones, about 91% of them singletons. The CDR3 is 14 residues long. V was clipped by 1 base and J by 5 bases, with 11 bases between them. CDR1 SGHTA and CDR2 FQGNSA come from the germline V gene. This receptor was identified in a female donor in good health, enrolled as a control in a pregnancy study. The rearrangement uses TRBV7-2 and TRBJ1-1; tentatively, D is TRBD1 (6 bases). The sequenced sample was peripheral blood, obtained in the first trimester of pregnancy. CDR3 residues: CASSLDRARTEAFF. CDR3 DNA sequence: TGTGCCAGCAGCTTAGACAGGGCCAGGACTGAAGCTTTCTTT.